This T cell receptor beta chain was identified during a study of shared clonotypes between healthy human individuals. Whole-study findings and limits: In having few donors, the study represented limited genetic and exposure-history diversity.

Comment on this clone: Its antigen remains unknown.

The CDR3 sequence is 16 residues long. Germline values: CDR1 SGHDT, CDR2 YYEEEE. V was pared by 4 bases and J by 3 bases, with 12 bases of the junction left unmatched. Clones were read by immunoSEQ multiplex PCR, and TCRdb kept only the in-frame ones, dropping some. The data contain fewer than 150,000 clones, approximately 70% of them singletons. The material sequenced was memory CD8+ T cells sorted from blood. Subset noted: CD45RO+ cells pooled with CCR7-negative TemRA cells. The chain is built from TRBV5-6 and TRBJ2-7; 8 bases are shared with TRBD2. The TCR was taken from a young woman in good health. CDR3 in amino acids: CASSTGGGHRYYEQYF. DNA for the CDR3: TGTGCCAGCAGCACGGGCGGGGGGCACAGGTACTACGAGCAGTACTTC.